The 4 T cell receptor beta chains listed next were all sequenced from one sample in a study of shared clonotypes between healthy human individuals. Using immunoSEQ multiplex PCR, the repertoire was profiled, and TCRdb retains in-frame clones only, with some absent. Of millions of clones in the sample, 90% to 95% were seen once. Sequencing input: naive CD4+ T cells sorted from blood. The subset is: CD45RA+ positively selected. Source of these receptors: a man aged 18 to 29 in good health.

The V gene is TRBV7-9, the J gene TRBJ1-5, with TRBD1 matching over 7 bases. Germline values: CDR1 SEHNR, CDR2 FQNEAQ (reference sequence). This CDR3 region has 15 residues. Trimming took 1 base from V and 3 from J; bases not matched to a gene: 3. The DNA of the CDR3 is TGTGCCAGCAGCTTAGGGACAGGTATCAATCAGCCCCAGCATTTT. Its protein is CASSLGTGINQPQHF.

Remarks on this clone: The same CDR3 is also encoded by other DNA sequences in this sample. V is TRBV6-6 and J is TRBJ1-5, with D unresolved. The CDR3 covers 12 residues. Germline CDR1 and CDR2: MNHNY and SVGAGI (reference sequence). V lost 4 bases to trimming and J lost 3 bases, with 4 bases between them. The chain's CDR3 is CASSFSNQPQHF. As DNA, the CDR3 is TGTGCCAGCAGTTTCTCCAATCAGCCCCAGCATTTT.

This chain links TRBV2 with TRBJ1-2; D is uncertain. Germline V gene data show CDR1 as SNHLY and CDR2 as FYNNEI. Trimming left V 8 bases short and J 0 bases short, with 13 bases between. The CDR3 runs 14 residues. The CDR3 spells CASLMGLANYGYTF. CDR3 in DNA: TGTGCCAGCCTTATGGGATTGGCTAACTATGGCTACACCTTC.

This chain links TRBV7-9 with TRBJ2-3, with no clear D. CDR3 size: 15 residues. The germline gives CDR1 SEHNR, CDR2 FQNEAQ (reference sequence). V dropped 2 bases and J dropped 2 bases, with 11 bases sitting between them. CDR3 protein: CASSLPASYTDTQYF. The DNA for the CDR3 is TGTGCCAGCAGCTTACCGGCCTCTTACACAGATACGCAGTATTTT.